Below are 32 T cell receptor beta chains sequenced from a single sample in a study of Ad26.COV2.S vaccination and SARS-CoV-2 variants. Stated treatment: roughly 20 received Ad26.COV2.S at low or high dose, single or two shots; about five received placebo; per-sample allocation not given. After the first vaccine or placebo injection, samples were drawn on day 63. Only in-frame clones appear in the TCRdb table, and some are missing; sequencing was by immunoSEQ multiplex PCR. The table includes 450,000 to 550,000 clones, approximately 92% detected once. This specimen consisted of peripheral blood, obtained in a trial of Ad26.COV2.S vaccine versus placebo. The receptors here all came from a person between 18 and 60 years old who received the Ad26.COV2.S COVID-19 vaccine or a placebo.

The DNA for the CDR3 is TGTGCCAGCAGCCAGCGGACAGGGGGCTATGGCTACACCTTC. Protein product: CASSQRTGGYGYTF. This sequence joins TRBV4-2 and TRBJ1-2; 10 bases match TRBD1. Trimming took 3 bases from V and 4 from J; bases not matched to a gene: 2. There are 14 residues in the CDR3. Germline CDR1 reads LGHNA; CDR2 reads YNFKEQ.

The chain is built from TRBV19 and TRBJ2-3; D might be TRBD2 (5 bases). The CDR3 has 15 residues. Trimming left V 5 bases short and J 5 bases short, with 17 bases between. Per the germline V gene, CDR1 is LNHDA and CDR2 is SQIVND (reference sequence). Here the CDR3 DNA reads TGTGCCAGTAGTCCTCGGGAAGAACTCAGAGATACGCAGTATTTT. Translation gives CASSPREELRDTQYF.

The CDR3 nucleotides are TGCGCCAGCAGCTTGGTACCTCAGGAAAACTATGGCTACACCTTC. This gives the protein CASSLVPQENYGYTF. This sequence joins TRBV5-1 and TRBJ1-2, with D unresolved. V lost 0 bases and J 2 bases, leaving 11 bases between the germline ends. The CDR3 spans 15 residues. Germline V gives CDR1 SGHRS, CDR2 YFSETQ.

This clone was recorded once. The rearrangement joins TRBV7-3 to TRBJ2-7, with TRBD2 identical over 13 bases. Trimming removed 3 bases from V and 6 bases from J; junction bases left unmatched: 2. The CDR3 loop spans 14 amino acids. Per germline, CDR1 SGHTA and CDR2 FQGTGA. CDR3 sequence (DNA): TGTGCCAGCAGCTTCGGACTAGCGGGGGCCGAGCAGTACTTC. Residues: CASSFGLAGAEQYF.

The CDR3 DNA sequence: TGTGCCAGCAGTGAACAACTAGCGGGAGTGTTAAATACGCAGTATTTT. This gives the protein CASSEQLAGVLNTQYF. The V and J genes are TRBV6-1 and TRBJ2-3; 11 nucleotides agree with TRBD2. Trimming cost V 2 bases and J 7 bases; bases outside gene matches: 8. This CDR3 spans 16 amino acids. The V gene's germline CDR1 is MNHNS and CDR2 SASEGT.

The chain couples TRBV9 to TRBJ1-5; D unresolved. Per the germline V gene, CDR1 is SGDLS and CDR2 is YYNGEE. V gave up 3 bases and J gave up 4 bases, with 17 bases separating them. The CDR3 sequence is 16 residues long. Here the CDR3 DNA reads TGTGCCAGCAGCGGAGGAGGAGGTGGTGGGAATCAGCCCCAGCATTTT. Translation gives CASSGGGGGGNQPQHF.

CDR3 region: CASSSRQGASTEAFF. The CDR3 DNA reads TGTGCCAGTAGTAGTAGACAGGGGGCAAGCACTGAAGCTTTCTTT. The chain uses TRBV19 and TRBJ1-1; the match to TRBD1 covers 10 bases. With V trimmed by 4 bases and J by 4 bases, 6 bases remained unmatched. CDR1 LNHDA and CDR2 SQIVND come from the germline V gene (reference sequence). This CDR3 contains 15 residues.

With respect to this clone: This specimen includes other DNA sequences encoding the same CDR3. The DNA of the CDR3 is TGTGCCAGCAGCTTGTACAGCAATCAGCCCCAGCATTTT. This translates into CASSLYSNQPQHF. The chain carries TRBV5-5 and TRBJ1-5; D unclear. V gave up 1 base and J gave up 1 base, with 3 bases separating them. There are 13 residues in the CDR3. Per the germline V gene, CDR1 is SGHKS and CDR2 is YYEKEE (reference sequence).

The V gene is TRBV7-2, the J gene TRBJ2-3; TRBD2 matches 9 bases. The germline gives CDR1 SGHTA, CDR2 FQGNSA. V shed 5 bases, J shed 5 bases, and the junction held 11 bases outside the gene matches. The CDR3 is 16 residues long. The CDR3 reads CASSQGLAIRLDTQYF. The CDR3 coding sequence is TGTGCCAGCAGCCAAGGACTAGCGATTAGATTAGATACGCAGTATTTT. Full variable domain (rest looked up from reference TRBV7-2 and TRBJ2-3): GAGVSQSPSNKVTEKGKDVELRCDPISGHTALYWYRQSLGQGLEFLIYFQGNSAPDKSGLPSDRFSAERTGGSVSTLTIQRTQQEDSAVYLCASSQGLAIRLDTQYFGPGTRLTVL.

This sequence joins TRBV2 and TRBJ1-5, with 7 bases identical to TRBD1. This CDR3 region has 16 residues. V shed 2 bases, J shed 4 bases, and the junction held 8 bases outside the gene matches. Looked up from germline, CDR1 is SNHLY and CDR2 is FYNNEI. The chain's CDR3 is CASSEKGQPWNQPQHF. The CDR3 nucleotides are TGTGCCAGCAGTGAAAAGGGACAGCCGTGGAATCAGCCCCAGCATTTT.

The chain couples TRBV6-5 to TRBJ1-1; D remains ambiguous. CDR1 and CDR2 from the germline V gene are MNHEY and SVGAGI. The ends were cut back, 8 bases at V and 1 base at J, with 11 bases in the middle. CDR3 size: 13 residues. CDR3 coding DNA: TGTGCCAGCGAAAGAGCCGGGAACACTGAAGCTTTCTTT. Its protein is CASERAGNTEAFF.

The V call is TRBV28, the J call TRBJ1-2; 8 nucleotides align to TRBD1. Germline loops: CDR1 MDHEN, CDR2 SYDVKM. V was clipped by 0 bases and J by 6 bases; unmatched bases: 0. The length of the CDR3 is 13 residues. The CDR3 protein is CASSLWTGDGYTF. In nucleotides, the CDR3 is TGTGCCAGCAGTTTATGGACAGGGGATGGCTACACCTTC.

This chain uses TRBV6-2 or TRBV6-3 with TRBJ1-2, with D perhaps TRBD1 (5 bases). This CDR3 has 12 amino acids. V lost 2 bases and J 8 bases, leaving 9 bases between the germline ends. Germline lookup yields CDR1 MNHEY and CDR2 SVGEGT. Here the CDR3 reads CASSYRQRGYTF. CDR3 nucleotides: TGTGCCAGCAGTTACCGACAGCGAGGCTACACCTTC.

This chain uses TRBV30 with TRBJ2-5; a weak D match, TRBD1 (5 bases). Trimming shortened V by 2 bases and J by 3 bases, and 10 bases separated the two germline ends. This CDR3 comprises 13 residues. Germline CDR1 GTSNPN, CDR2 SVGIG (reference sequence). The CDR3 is CAWSRGREETQYF. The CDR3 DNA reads TGTGCCTGGAGTAGGGGCAGGGAAGAGACCCAGTACTTC.

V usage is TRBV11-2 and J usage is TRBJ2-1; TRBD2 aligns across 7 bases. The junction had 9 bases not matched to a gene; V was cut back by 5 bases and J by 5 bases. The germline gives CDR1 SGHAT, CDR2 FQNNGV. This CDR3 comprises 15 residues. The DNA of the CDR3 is TGTGCCAGCAGCCGTACCAGCGGGATAAACAATGAGCAGTTCTTC. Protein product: CASSRTSGINNEQFF.

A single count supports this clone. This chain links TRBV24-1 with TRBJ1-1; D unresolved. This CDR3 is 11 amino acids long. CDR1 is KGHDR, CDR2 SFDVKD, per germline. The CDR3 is CPTLGYPEAFF. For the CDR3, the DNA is TGTCCTACCCTCGGATACCCCGAAGCTTTCTTT.

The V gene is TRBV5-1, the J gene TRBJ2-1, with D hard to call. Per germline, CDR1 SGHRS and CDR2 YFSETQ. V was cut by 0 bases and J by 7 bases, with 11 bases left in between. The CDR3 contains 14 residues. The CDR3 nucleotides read TGCGCCAGCAGCTTGGTGGCAGCAGTTAATGAGCAGTTCTTC. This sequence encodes CASSLVAAVNEQFF.

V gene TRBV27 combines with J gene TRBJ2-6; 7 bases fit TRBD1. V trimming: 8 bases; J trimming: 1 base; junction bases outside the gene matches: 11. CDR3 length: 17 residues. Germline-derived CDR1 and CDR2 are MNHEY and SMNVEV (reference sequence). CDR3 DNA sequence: TGTGCCAGCTCGACACAGGGGTTCCGATCTGGGGCCAACGTCCTGACTTTC. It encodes CASSTQGFRSGANVLTF.

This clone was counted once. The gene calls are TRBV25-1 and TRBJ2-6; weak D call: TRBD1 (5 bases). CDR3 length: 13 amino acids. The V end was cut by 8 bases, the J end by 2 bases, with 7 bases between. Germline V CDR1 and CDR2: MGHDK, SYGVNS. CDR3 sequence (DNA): TGTGCCAGCGGCAGGGCTGGGGCCAACGTCCTGACTTTC. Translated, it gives CASGRAGANVLTF.

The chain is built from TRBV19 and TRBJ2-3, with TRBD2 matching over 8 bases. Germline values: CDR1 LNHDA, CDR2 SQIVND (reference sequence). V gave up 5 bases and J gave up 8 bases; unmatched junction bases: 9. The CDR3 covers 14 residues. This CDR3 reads CASSLTLREVTQYF. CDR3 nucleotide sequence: TGTGCCAGTAGTCTCACTCTGCGGGAGGTTACGCAGTATTTT.

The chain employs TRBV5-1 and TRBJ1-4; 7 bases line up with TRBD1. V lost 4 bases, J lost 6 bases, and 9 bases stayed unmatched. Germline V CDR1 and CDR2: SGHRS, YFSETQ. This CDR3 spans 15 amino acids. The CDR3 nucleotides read TGCGCCAGCAGCACCTACAGGGGCGGAGATGAAAAACTGTTTTTT. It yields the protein CASSTYRGGDEKLFF.

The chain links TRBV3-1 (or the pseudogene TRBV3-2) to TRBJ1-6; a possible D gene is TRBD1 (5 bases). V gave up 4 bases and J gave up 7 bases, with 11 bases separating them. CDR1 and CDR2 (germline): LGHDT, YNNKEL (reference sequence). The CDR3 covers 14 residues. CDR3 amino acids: CASSPRGANSPLHF. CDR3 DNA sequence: TGTGCCAGCAGCCCCAGAGGGGCCAATTCACCCCTCCACTTT.

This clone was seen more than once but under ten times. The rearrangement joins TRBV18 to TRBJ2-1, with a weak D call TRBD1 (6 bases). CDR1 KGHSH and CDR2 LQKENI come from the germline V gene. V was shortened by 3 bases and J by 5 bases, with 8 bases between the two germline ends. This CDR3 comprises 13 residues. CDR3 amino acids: CASSPDRHNEQFF. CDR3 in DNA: TGTGCCAGCTCACCGGACAGACACAATGAGCAGTTCTTC.

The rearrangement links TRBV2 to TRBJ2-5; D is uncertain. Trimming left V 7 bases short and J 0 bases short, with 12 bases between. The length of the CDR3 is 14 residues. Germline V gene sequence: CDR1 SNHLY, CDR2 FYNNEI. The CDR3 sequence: CASTSSPYQETQYF. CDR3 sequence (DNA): TGTGCCAGCACCTCGTCCCCGTACCAAGAGACCCAGTACTTC. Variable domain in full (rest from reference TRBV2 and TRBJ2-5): EPEVTQTPSHQVTQMGQEVILRCVPISNHLYFYWYRQILGQKVEFLVSFYNNEISEKSEIFDDQFSVERPDGSNFTLKIRSTKLEDSAMYFCASTSSPYQETQYFGPGTRLLVL.

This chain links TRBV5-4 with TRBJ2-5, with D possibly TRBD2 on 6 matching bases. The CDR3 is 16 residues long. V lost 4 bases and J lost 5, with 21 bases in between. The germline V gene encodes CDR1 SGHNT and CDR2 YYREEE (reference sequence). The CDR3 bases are TGTGCCAGCAGCAAAGGAGGGACTTCGGCCGCGGAGACCCAGTACTTC. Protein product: CASSKGGTSAAETQYF.

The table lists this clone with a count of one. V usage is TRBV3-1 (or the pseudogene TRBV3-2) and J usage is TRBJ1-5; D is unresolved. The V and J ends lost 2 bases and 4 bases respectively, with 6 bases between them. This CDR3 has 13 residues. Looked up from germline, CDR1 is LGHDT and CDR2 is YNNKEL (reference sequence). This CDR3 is CASSQLSNQPQHF. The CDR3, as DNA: TGTGCCAGCAGCCAACTGAGTAATCAGCCCCAGCATTTT.

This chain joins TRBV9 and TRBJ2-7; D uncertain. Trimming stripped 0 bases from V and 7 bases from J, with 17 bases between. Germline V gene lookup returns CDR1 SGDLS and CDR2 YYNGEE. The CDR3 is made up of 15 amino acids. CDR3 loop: CASSVGPDRIGEQYF. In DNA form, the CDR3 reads TGTGCCAGCAGCGTAGGTCCTGACCGGATCGGGGAGCAGTACTTC.

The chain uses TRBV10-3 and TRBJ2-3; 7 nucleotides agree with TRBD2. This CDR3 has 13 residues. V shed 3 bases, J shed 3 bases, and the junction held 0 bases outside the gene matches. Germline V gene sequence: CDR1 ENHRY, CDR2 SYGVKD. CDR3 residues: CAISDGGTDTQYF. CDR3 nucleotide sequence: TGTGCCATCAGTGACGGGGGGACAGATACGCAGTATTTT.

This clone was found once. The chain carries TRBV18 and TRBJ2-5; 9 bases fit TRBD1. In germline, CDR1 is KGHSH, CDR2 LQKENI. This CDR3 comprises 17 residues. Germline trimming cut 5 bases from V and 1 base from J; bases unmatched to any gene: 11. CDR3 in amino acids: CASSSSLQGAGQETQYF. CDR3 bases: TGTGCCAGCTCATCTAGTCTACAGGGGGCAGGCCAAGAGACCCAGTACTTC.

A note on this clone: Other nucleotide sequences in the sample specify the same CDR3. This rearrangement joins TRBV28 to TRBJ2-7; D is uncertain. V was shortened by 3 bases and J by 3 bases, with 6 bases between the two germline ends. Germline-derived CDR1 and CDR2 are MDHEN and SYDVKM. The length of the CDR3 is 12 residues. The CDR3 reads CASSLGVYEQYF. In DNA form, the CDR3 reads TGTGCCAGCAGTTTGGGTGTCTACGAGCAGTACTTC.

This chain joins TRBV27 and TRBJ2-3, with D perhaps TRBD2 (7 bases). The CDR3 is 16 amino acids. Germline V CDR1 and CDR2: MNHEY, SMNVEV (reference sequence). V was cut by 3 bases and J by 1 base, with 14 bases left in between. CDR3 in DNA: TGTGCCAGCAGTTTCTGGGGGGGCAAGGGCACAGATACGCAGTATTTT. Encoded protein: CASSFWGGKGTDTQYF.

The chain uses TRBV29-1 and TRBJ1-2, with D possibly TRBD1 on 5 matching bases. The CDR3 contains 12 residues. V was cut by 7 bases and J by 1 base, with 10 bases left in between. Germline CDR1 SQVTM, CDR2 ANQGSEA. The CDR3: CSAGGDNYGYTF. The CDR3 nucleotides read TGCAGCGCTGGGGGTGATAACTATGGCTACACCTTC.